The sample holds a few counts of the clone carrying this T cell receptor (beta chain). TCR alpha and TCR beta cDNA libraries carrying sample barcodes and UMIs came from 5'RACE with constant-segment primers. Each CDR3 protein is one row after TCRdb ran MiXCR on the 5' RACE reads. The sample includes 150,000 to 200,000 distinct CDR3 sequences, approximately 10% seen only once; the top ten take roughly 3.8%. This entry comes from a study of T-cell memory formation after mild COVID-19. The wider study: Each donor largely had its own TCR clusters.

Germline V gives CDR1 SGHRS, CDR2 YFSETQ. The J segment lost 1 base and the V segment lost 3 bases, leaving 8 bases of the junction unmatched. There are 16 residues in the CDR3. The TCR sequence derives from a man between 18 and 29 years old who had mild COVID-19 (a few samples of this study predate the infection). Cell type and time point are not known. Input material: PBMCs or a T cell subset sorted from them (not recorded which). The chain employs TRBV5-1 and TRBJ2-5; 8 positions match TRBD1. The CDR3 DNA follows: TGCGCCAGCAGCTCGGCCAGGGGGCACTCCCAAGAGACCCAGTACTTC. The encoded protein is CASSSARGHSQETQYF.